Listed below are T cell receptor beta chains from one sample, sequenced in a study of T-cell reconstitution after alpha-beta-depleted transplantation in children. MiXCR, applied by TCRdb to the PCR reads, yields one record per CDR3 protein. The table lists about 340,000 distinct CDR3 sequences, about 16% of them singletons. Sequenced here: PBMCs, mostly from graft donor cells, sampled 360 days after TCRalphabeta/CD19-depleted stem cell transplant. These receptors all stem from a male patient aged 2 to 10 who had a stem cell transplant for acute lymphoblastic leukemia, so the T cells may come from the graft donor. Each CDR3 is given with its conserved first and last residue. D genes are given only for firm matches. The size field is filled for only some rows; it gives once, few, many or a size class.

. 16 few TRBJ2-3 TRBV24-1 TGTGCCACCAGCCCGGGGAGGTTACCCCGTACAGATACGCAGTATTTT CATSPGRLPRTDTQYF
. 15 few TRBJ2-1 TRBV27 TGTGCCAGCAGTTTTCGGCAGCCCTCCTACAATGAGCAGTTCTTC CASSFRQPSYNEQFF
. 15 few TRBJ2-2 TRBV4-1 TGCGCCAGCAGCCCCGGGACTCGAGCGACCGGGGAGCTGTTTTTT CASSPGTRATGELFF
. 14 few TRBJ2-7 TRBV20-1 TGCAGTGCCCTCCCGGGGACTGGGTTTTACGAGCAGTACTTC CSALPGTGFYEQYF
TRBD2 17 . TRBJ2-7 TRBV10-3 TGTGCCATCAGCCCTCAACCGGGACTAGAGCGTAGGGGCGAGCAGTACTTC CAISPQPGLERRGEQYF
TRBD1 14 many TRBJ2-1 TRBV5-1 TGCGCCAGCAGCTTCGGGACAGCCTACAATGAGCAGTTCTTC CASSFGTAYNEQFF
. 15 few TRBJ2-7 TRBV20-1 TGCAGTGCTAGAGATGTCACCGTCAGCTCCTACGAGCAGTACTTC CSARDVTVSSYEQYF
. 15 . TRBJ2-5 TRBV7-9 TGTGCCAGCAGCTTAGCGCGACAGGCTTTCGGGACCCAGTACTTC CASSLARQAFGTQYF
TRBD2 16 many TRBJ2-1 TRBV7-8 TGTGCCAGCAGCTTAGAACTAGCGGGATTCGACAATGAGCAGTTCTTC CASSLELAGFDNEQFF
. 12 . TRBJ2-7 TRBV20-1 TGCAGTGCTGGGGTAGGAGGGGGCGAGCAGTACTTC CSAGVGGGEQYF
. 15 few TRBJ2-3 TRBV28 TGTGCCAGCAGTTTGTCTCGGGACTCCACAGATACGCAGTATTTT CASSLSRDSTDTQYF
TRBD2 16 few TRBJ2-2 TRBV12-3/TRBV12-4 TGTGCCAGCAGTGAGGGACTAGCGGGAGCAACCGGGGAGCTGTTTTTT CASSEGLAGATGELFF
. 13 . TRBJ2-1 TRBV5-6 TGTGCCACCTGGGCACAGGGATACAATGAGCAGTTCTTC CATWAQGYNEQFF
. 16 . TRBJ1-6 TRBV10-3 TGTGCCATCAGTGGTTACAGACTTTCCTATAATTCACCCCTCCACTTT CAISGYRLSYNSPLHF
TRBD1 12 . TRBJ2-3 TRBV29-1 TGCAGCGTTGCAGGGGGCGACGATACGCAGTATTTT CSVAGGDDTQYF
TRBD2 16 . TRBJ2-1 TRBV10-3 TGTGCCATCAGTGGAGCCGGGGGGAGAGTACTCAATGAGCAGTTCTTC CAISGAGGRVLNEQFF
TRBD2 16 few TRBJ2-3 TRBV4-2 TGTGCCAGCAGCCCGCGGACTAGCGGGACCACAGATACGCAGTATTTT CASSPRTSGTTDTQYF
. 15 . TRBJ2-7 TRBV7-9 TGTGCCAGCAGCTCGACACTGGGTGGGGTTTACGAGCAGTACTTC CASSSTLGGVYEQYF
. 14 many TRBJ2-1 TRBV6-2/TRBV6-3 TGTGCCAGCAGTCAACCTTACGCGTCTGCGGAGCAGTTCTTC CASSQPYASAEQFF
TRBD2 18 . TRBJ2-3 TRBV12-3/TRBV12-4 TGTGCCAGCTCAACCGGGACTAGCGGGAGGTTGGGCACAGATACGCAGTATTTT CASSTGTSGRLGTDTQYF
TRBD1 12 few TRBJ2-3 TRBV5-1 TGCGCCAGCAGCCCCCGGACAGGGTCACCGTATTTT CASSPRTGSPYF
. 14 . TRBJ2-5 TRBV6-5 TGTGCCAGCAGCCCCGCTACGAGAAAAGAGACCCAGTACTTC CASSPATRKETQYF
. 19 . TRBJ2-6 TRBV18 TGTGCCAGCTCCCCTCCTTTGAGATTAGGACTTTCTGGGGCCAACGTCCTGACTTTC CASSPPLRLGLSGANVLTF
. 16 many TRBJ2-5 TRBV7-9 TGTGCCAGCAGTTCCAAGACTCGACCCTCTGGGGAGACCCAGTACTTC CASSSKTRPSGETQYF
TRBD2 15 few TRBJ2-7 TRBV7-2 TGTGCCAGCAGCTCTTGGACTAGCGCGACCTACGAGCAGTACTTC CASSSWTSATYEQYF